This entry concerns a single T cell receptor (beta chain). Unique molecular identifiers were affixed to single, distinct cDNA molecules. TCRdb used MiXCR to reprocess the 5' RACE reads, holding one entry per CDR3 protein. The sample consists of about 46,000 distinct CDR3 sequences, around 9.6% of them appearing once. Germline V gene lookup returns CDR1 SQVTM and CDR2 ANQGSEA. CDR3 length: 14 amino acids. V gave up 3 bases and J gave up 5 bases, with 16 bases separating them. This specimen belongs to a study of early T cells in non-severe SARS-CoV-2 infection. The rearrangement uses TRBV29-1 and TRBJ1-1; TRBD1 is a possible D gene (5 bases). The receptor was isolated from an adult who was a healthcare worker with PCR-confirmed SARS-CoV-2 infection or an uninfected control (not recorded which). The sample in question was whole blood, obtained at baseline. CDR3: CSVDGRRVWTEAFF. CDR3 coding DNA: TGCAGCGTTGATGGGCGCAGGGTCTGGACTGAAGCTTTCTTT. Variable domain in full (rest from reference TRBV29-1 and TRBJ1-1): SAVISQKPSRDICQRGTSLTIQCQVDSQVTMMFWYRQQPGQSLTLIATANQGSEATYESGFVIDKFPISRPNLTFSTLTVSNMSPEDSSIYLCSVDGRRVWTEAFFGQGTRLTVV.